These 30 T cell receptor beta chains share one sample of origin, sequenced in a study of metastatic and nonmetastatic thyroid tumors. TCRdb re-called the PCR reads with MiXCR. The sample has 30,000 to 40,000 clones, approximately 19% seen once. All patients were untreated before thyroid surgery. The sequenced sample consisted of blood. Every receptor here comes from a female donor with papillary thyroid cancer or a benign thyroid nodule (not recorded which). Some clones in this sample may be carry-over from other donors' samples.

This clone was detected ten times or more. The chain has TRBV9 and TRBJ2-7, with 13 positions matching TRBD2. V lost 1 base to trimming and J lost 0 bases; unmatched junction nucleotides: 7. This CDR3 has 18 residues. Looked up from germline, CDR1 is SGDLS and CDR2 is YYNGEE. CDR3 loop: CASSVTSGGAGSSYEQYF. The CDR3 DNA reads TGTGCCAGCAGCGTAACTAGCGGGGGGGCCGGGAGCTCCTACGAGCAGTACTTC.

This clone was counted at least ten times. The V gene is TRBV9, the J gene TRBJ2-7; TRBD1 might be the D (6 bases). This CDR3 comprises 13 residues. Germline CDR1 is SGDLS and CDR2 is YYNGEE. The V end was cut by 3 bases, the J end by 3 bases, with 10 bases between. CDR3 amino acids: CASSAQQGYEQYF. The CDR3 bases are TGTGCCAGCAGCGCCCAACAGGGCTACGAGCAGTACTTC.

The chain couples TRBV19 to TRBJ2-7, with 9 bases matching TRBD1. Trimming removed 5 bases from V and 2 bases from J; junction bases left unmatched: 4. Germline V gene data show CDR1 as LNHDA and CDR2 as SQIVND (reference sequence). The CDR3 consists of 14 residues. The CDR3 bases are TGTGCCAGTAGTGTCGGGACAGGGCCCTACGAGCAGTACTTC. It yields the protein CASSVGTGPYEQYF.

CDR3 in amino acids: CAWMTPGTAYSPLHF. The CDR3 DNA reads as TGTGCCTGGATGACCCCCGGGACAGCTTATTCACCCCTCCACTTT. This chain uses TRBV30 with TRBJ1-6, with 7 bases matching TRBD1. Trimming cost V 4 bases and J 8 bases; bases outside gene matches: 11. The CDR3 sequence is 15 residues long. From germline, CDR1 is GTSNPN and CDR2 SVGIG (reference sequence).

This clone was seen ten or more times. Other nucleotide sequences in the sample specify the same CDR3. V and J are TRBV5-1 and TRBJ2-3; TRBD2 agrees at 10 bases. The CDR3 contains 17 residues. V shed 0 bases, J shed 2 bases, and the junction held 6 bases outside the gene matches. Germline V lookup: CDR1 SGHRS, CDR2 YFSETQ. The CDR3 protein is CASSLGLAGVNTDTQYF. CDR3 DNA: TGCGCCAGCAGCTTGGGTCTAGCGGGGGTTAACACAGATACGCAGTATTTT.

This clone was observed a few times. This chain uses TRBV28 with TRBJ1-2; a weak D match, TRBD1 (6 bases). This CDR3 contains 15 residues. V shed 2 bases and J shed 5 bases, with 15 bases lying between them. The germline V gene has CDR1 MDHEN and CDR2 SYDVKM. CDR3 amino acids: CASSLRQDSLYGYTF. CDR3 bases: TGTGCCAGCAGTTTACGACAGGACAGTTTGTATGGCTACACCTTC.

Many counts were recorded for this clone. CDR3 sequence: CASSIGQGGTQYF. CDR3 DNA sequence: TGTGCCAGTAGTATCGGGCAGGGGGGGACCCAGTACTTC. This chain connects TRBV19 to TRBJ2-5, with TRBD1 as a possible D gene (7 bases). CDR3 length equals 13 residues. Per the germline V gene, CDR1 is LNHDA and CDR2 is SQIVND (reference sequence). Trimming stripped 3 bases from V and 7 bases from J, with 12 bases between. Drawing the rest from reference TRBV19 and TRBJ2-5, the complete variable domain is DGGITQSPKYLFRKEGQNVTLSCEQNLNHDAMYWYRQDPGQGLRLIYYSQIVNDFQKGDIAEGYSVSREKKESFPLTVTSAQKNPTAFYLCASSIGQGGTQYFGPGTRLLVL.

This clone was seen only a few times. V gene TRBV12-3 or TRBV12-4 combines with J gene TRBJ2-3; TRBD2 agrees at 13 bases. The CDR3 covers 15 residues. Trimming took 7 bases from V and 6 from J; bases not matched to a gene: 7. The CDR3: CASTGLAGVRDTQYF. The CDR3 DNA follows: TGTGCCAGCACTGGACTAGCGGGAGTTAGGGATACGCAGTATTTT.

This clone came up once. This sequence joins TRBV3-1 and TRBJ1-6, with TRBD1 as a possible D gene (5 bases). The CDR3 is 15 amino acids. Between the trimmed V and J ends, which lost 0 bases and 10 bases, there was a span of 13 bases. CDR1 is LGHDT and CDR2 is YNNKEL in the germline V gene (reference sequence). The CDR3 region has the DNA TGTGCCAGCAGCCAAGAACTTGGGGGGTGGTCACCCCTCCACTTT. This encodes CASSQELGGWSPLHF.

The rearrangement uses TRBV6-5 and TRBJ2-7; 14 positions agree with TRBD2. Trimming at V came to 4 bases and at J to 5 bases, leaving 4 bases not matched to a gene. The germline V gene has CDR1 MNHEY and CDR2 SVGAGI. The CDR3 sequence is 15 residues long. CDR3 bases: TGTGCCAGCAGTTCAGGACTAGCGGGAGGTCACGAGCAGTACTTC. Translating it yields CASSSGLAGGHEQYF.

This clone has only a few counts. This chain uses TRBV6-1 with TRBJ1-2, with a weak D call TRBD1 (6 bases). The V gene's germline CDR1 is MNHNS and CDR2 SASEGT. This CDR3 has 13 amino acids. V lost 7 bases and J lost 2, with 11 bases in between. The DNA for the CDR3 is TGTGCCAGCACCATAGACAGGAACTATGGCTACACCTTC. It yields the protein CASTIDRNYGYTF.

This clone was counted many times. The chain recombines TRBV25-1 with TRBJ1-4; 7 bases are a match to TRBD1. The CDR3 is made up of 14 amino acids. Per germline, CDR1 MGHDK and CDR2 SYGVNS. The ends lost 6 bases at V and 5 bases at J; junction bases unmatched: 6. As DNA, the CDR3 is TGTGCCAGCAGGGGGACAGCAAGGAATGAAAAACTGTTTTTT. This sequence encodes CASRGTARNEKLFF. Variable domain in full (rest from reference TRBV25-1 and TRBJ1-4): EADIYQTPRYLVIGTGKKITLECSQTMGHDKMYWYQQDPGMELHLIHYSYGVNSTEKGDLSSESTVSRIRTEHFPLTLESARPSHTSQYLCASRGTARNEKLFFGSGTQLSVL.

This clone is termed medium-sized (0.01 to 0.1%). A junction end diverges from the germline sequence, so it may reflect a read error. This chain uses TRBV6-1 with TRBJ2-7; TRBD1 might be the D (5 bases). The germline CDR1 and CDR2 sequences are MNHNS and SASEGT. This CDR3 is built from 11 residues. The CDR3 here is CASSENKVRDF. CDR3 DNA: TGTGCCAGCAGTGAAAACAAGGTCAGGGACTTC.

Many counts were recorded for this clone. The chain has TRBV6-1 and TRBJ2-2; D perhaps matches TRBD1 (5 bases). Germline V gene sequence: CDR1 MNHNS, CDR2 SASEGT. V lost 6 bases to trimming and J lost 1 base, with 9 bases between them. This CDR3 has 14 residues. This chain's CDR3 is CASRDGQNTGELFF. DNA of the CDR3: TGTGCCAGCAGAGATGGACAGAACACCGGGGAGCTGTTTTTT.

This clone showed up many times. This may arise from a read error, as a much more abundant clone is one base away. At the DNA level, this CDR3 is encoded by other sequences in the same sample as well. The rearrangement joins TRBV19 to TRBJ2-2, with D perhaps TRBD1 or TRBD2 (5 bases each). This CDR3 is built from 15 residues. Germline CDR1 and CDR2: LNHDA and SQIVND (reference sequence). CDR3 sequence reads: CASSEDSANTGELFF. CDR3 DNA: TGTGCCAGTAGTGAAGACAGCGCGAACACCGGGGAACTGTTTTTT.

This rearrangement joins TRBV11-3 to TRBJ2-7; D uncertain. V shed 1 base and J shed 3 bases, with 10 bases lying between them. Germline V gives CDR1 SGHNT, CDR2 YENEEA. The CDR3 is made up of 14 amino acids. CDR3 loop: CASSLGTNNYEQYF. CDR3 nucleotides: TGTGCCAGCAGCTTAGGAACCAACAACTACGAGCAGTACTTC.

This clone was counted ten times or more. This chain joins TRBV6-5 and TRBJ1-6; D may be TRBD1 (5 bases). Trimming left V 4 bases short and J 3 bases short, with 13 bases between. The CDR3 totals 16 residues. The germline V gene encodes CDR1 MNHEY and CDR2 SVGAGI. CDR3 amino acids: CASSLRQLLYNSPLHF. The CDR3 coding sequence is TGTGCCAGCAGTTTAAGACAGCTCCTCTATAATTCACCCCTCCACTTT.

This clone was recorded at least ten times. This sequence joins TRBV2 and TRBJ1-3, with D perhaps matching TRBD1 (6 bases). The CDR3 is made up of 17 amino acids. V gave up 0 bases and J gave up 2 bases, with 14 bases separating them. Germline V lookup: CDR1 SNHLY, CDR2 FYNNEI. CDR3: CASSEARNYRAGNTIYF. CDR3 nucleotides: TGTGCCAGCAGTGAAGCACGTAATTACAGGGCTGGAAACACCATATATTTT.

This clone occurred once. The rearrangement uses TRBV5-6 and TRBJ1-3; D unresolved. V dropped 2 bases and J dropped 0 bases, with 9 bases sitting between them. The V gene's germline CDR1 is SGHDT and CDR2 YYEEEE. There are 15 residues in the CDR3. CDR3 sequence (DNA): TGTGCCAGCAGCTTCGGGGTCAGCTCTGGAAACACCATATATTTT. This sequence encodes CASSFGVSSGNTIYF.

This clone appeared many times. The gene calls are TRBV20-1 and TRBJ2-7; no firm D call. The CDR3 length is 11 residues. The germline V gene encodes CDR1 DFQATT and CDR2 SNEGSKA (reference sequence). V lost 5 bases to trimming and J lost 7 bases, with 12 bases between them. The CDR3 region is CSAQSGVEQYF. The DNA for the CDR3 is TGCAGTGCTCAGTCTGGGGTGGAGCAGTACTTC.

A remark on this clone: A read error may account for a junction end that differs from germline. This chain uses TRBV11-2 with TRBJ2-1; D ambiguous. Per the germline V gene, CDR1 is SGHAT and CDR2 is FQNNGV. The CDR3 sequence is 16 residues long. The CDR3 protein is CAGSLGEVGKYNEQFF. DNA for the CDR3: TGTGCCGGCAGCTTAGGAGAGGTGGGGAAGTACAATGAGCAGTTCTTC.

This clone has more than one count but fewer than ten. This chain links TRBV28 with TRBJ2-3; D is perhaps TRBD1 (5 bases). Germline assignment: CDR1 MDHEN and CDR2 SYDVKM. Trimming removed 4 bases from V and 5 bases from J, with 10 bases in between. The CDR3 loop spans 13 amino acids. CDR3 loop: CASSSRVGDTQYF. For the CDR3, the DNA is TGTGCCAGCAGTTCCAGGGTCGGAGATACGCAGTATTTT. The complete variable domain, with remaining parts taken from reference TRBV28 and TRBJ2-3, reads DVKVTQSSRYLVKRTGEKVFLECVQDMDHENMFWYRQDPGLGLRLIYFSYDVKMKEKGDIPEGYSVSREKKERFSLILESASTNQTSMYLCASSSRVGDTQYFGPGTRLTVL.

In its sample, this clone was seen many times. This rearrangement joins TRBV7-9 to TRBJ2-5; D possibly uses TRBD1 or TRBD2 (5 bases each). CDR1 is SEHNR and CDR2 is FQNEAQ in the germline V gene (reference sequence). The CDR3 runs 14 residues. V lost 2 bases, J lost 1 base, and 8 bases lay in between. CDR3 sequence (DNA): TGTGCCAGCAGCTTATCAGGGACCCAAGAGACCCAGTACTTC. This codes for CASSLSGTQETQYF.

This rearrangement joins TRBV6-1 to TRBJ2-3; D not certain. The CDR3 totals 13 residues. Trimming pared 3 bases from V and 0 bases from J, leaving 4 bases between. Germline assignment: CDR1 MNHNS and CDR2 SASEGT. CDR3 bases: TGTGCCAGCAGTGAGGAGAGCACAGATACGCAGTATTTT. Protein product: CASSEESTDTQYF.

This clone was recorded many times. The chain recombines TRBV12-5 with TRBJ1-1; no reliable D call. V was shortened by 5 bases and J by 9 bases, with 13 bases between the two germline ends. The CDR3 sequence is 12 residues long. Germline-derived CDR1 and CDR2 are LGHNT and FRNRAP. The DNA of the CDR3 is TGTGCTAGTGGTCGAACGACGGCTAAAGCTTTCTTT. Encoded protein: CASGRTTAKAFF.

Points on this clone: An end of the junction does not agree with germline; a read error may underlie this. The rearrangement uses TRBV6-1 and TRBJ2-7; 9 bases match TRBD1. Germline CDR1 MNHNS, CDR2 SASEGT. The CDR3 is 15 residues long. The CDR3 nucleotides are TGTGCCAGCAGTGAAGTCGGGACAGGGTACTACGATCAGTACTTC. Translated, it gives CASSEVGTGYYDQYF.

This clone was detected a few times. The rearrangement links TRBV28 to TRBJ2-3; D unresolved. The CDR3 consists of 14 residues. V gave up 1 base and J gave up 2 bases, with 7 bases separating them. CDR1 MDHEN and CDR2 SYDVKM come from the germline V gene. The chain's CDR3 is CASSLYSLTDTQYF. CDR3 in DNA: TGTGCCAGCAGTTTATACAGCCTCACAGATACGCAGTATTTT.

This clone was seen only a few times. The chain joins TRBV20-1 to TRBJ2-5; no firm D call. V was pared by 0 bases and J by 5 bases, with 10 bases between. Germline CDR1 and CDR2: DFQATT and SNEGSKA (reference sequence). The CDR3 extends over 13 amino acids. Here the CDR3 reads CSAREIVGETQYF. Written as DNA, the CDR3 is TGCAGTGCTAGAGAAATTGTAGGGGAGACCCAGTACTTC.

This clone showed up many times. V and J are TRBV7-2 and TRBJ2-1, with D possibly being TRBD2 (6 bases). Germline assignment: CDR1 SGHTA and CDR2 FQGNSA. The CDR3 has 16 amino acids. V was cut by 2 bases and J by 0 bases, with 11 bases left in between. This CDR3 is CASSLWGGSSYNEQFF. The CDR3 coding sequence is TGTGCCAGCAGCTTATGGGGAGGTAGCTCCTACAATGAGCAGTTCTTC.

This clone was seen repeatedly, ten times or more. This chain connects TRBV10-1 to TRBJ2-5, with 7 positions matching TRBD1. In germline, CDR1 is WNHNN, CDR2 SYGVQD (reference sequence). V dropped 0 bases and J dropped 5; count of bases not matched to a gene: 3. The CDR3 length is 14 residues. The CDR3 protein is CASSESTGRETQYF. The CDR3 nucleotides read TGCGCCAGCAGTGAGTCGACAGGGCGGGAGACCCAGTACTTC.